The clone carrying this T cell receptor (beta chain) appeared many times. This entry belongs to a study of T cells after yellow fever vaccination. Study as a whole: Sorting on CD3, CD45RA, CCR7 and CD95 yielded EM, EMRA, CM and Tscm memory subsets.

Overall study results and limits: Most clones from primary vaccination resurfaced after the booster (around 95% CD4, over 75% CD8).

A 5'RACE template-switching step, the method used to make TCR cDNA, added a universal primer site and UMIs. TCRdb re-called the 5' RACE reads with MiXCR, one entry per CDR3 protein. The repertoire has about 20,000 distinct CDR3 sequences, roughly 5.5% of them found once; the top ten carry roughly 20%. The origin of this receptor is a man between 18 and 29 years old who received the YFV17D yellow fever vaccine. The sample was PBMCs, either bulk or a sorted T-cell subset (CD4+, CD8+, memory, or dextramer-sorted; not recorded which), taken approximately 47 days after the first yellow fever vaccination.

This CDR3 reads CASSQGTQSGEQYV. As DNA, the CDR3 is TGCGCCAGCAGCCAAGGGACACAAAGCGGCGAGCAGTACGTC. This chain uses TRBV4-1 with TRBJ2-7, with D tentatively TRBD1 or TRBD2 (5 bases each). The V end lost 1 base, the J end lost 6 bases, and 13 bases lay between the germline ends. The CDR3 runs 14 residues. The germline gives CDR1 MGHRA, CDR2 YSYEKL.